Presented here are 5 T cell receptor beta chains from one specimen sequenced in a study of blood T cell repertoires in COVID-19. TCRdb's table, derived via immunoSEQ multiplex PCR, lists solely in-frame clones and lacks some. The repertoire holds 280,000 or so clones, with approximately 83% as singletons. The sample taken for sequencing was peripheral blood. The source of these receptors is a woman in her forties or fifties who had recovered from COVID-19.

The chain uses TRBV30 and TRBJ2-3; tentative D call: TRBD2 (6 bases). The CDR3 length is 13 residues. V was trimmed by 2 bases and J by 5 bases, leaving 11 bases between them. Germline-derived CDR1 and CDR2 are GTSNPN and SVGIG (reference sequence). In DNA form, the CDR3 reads TGTGCCTGGAGTATTGGAGGGATAGATACGCAGTATTTT. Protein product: CAWSIGGIDTQYF.

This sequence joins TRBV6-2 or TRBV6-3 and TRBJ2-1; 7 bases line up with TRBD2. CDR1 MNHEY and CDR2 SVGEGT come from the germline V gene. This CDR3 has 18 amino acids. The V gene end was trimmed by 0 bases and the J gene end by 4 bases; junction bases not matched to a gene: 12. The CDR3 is CASSYSGEGVQLYNEQFF. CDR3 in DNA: TGTGCCAGCAGTTACTCGGGGGAGGGCGTTCAACTTTACAATGAGCAGTTCTTC.

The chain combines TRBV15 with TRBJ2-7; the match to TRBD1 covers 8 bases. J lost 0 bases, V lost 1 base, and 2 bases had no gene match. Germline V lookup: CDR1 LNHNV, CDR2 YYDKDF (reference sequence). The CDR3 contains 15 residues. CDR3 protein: CATSRGQGSSYEQYF. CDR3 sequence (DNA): TGTGCCACCAGCAGAGGACAGGGGAGCTCCTACGAGCAGTACTTC. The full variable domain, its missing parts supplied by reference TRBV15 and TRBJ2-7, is DAMVIQNPRYQVTQFGKPVTLSCSQTLNHNVMYWYQQKSSQAPKLLFHYYDKDFNNEADTPDNFQSRRPNTSFCFLDIRSPGLGDTAMYLCATSRGQGSSYEQYFGPGTRLTVT.

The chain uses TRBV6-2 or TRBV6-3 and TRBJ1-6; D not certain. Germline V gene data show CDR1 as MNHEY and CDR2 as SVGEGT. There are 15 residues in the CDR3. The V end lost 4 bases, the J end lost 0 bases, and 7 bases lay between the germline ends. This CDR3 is CASSWSSSYNSPLHF. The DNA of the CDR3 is TGTGCCAGCAGTTGGTCGAGCTCCTATAATTCACCCCTCCACTTT.

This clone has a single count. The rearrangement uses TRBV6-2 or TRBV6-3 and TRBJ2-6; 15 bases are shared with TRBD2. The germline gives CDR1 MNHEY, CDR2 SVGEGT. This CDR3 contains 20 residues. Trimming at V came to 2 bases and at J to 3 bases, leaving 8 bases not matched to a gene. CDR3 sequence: CASSYQLGTSGGHGANVLTF. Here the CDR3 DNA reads TGTGCCAGCAGTTACCAGCTTGGGACTAGCGGGGGGCATGGGGCCAACGTCCTGACTTTC.